This TCR beta chain was recovered during a study of T-cell memory formation after mild COVID-19 (dated by TCRdb to the early 2020s). Concerning the study at large: TCR sequence clusters from the two donors were found to be largely donor specific. Longitudinal TCRalpha and TCRbeta repertoire sequencing tracked T-cell clones expanding and contracting after mild COVID-19 in two donors. The cohort comprised two young, previously healthy adult volunteers, one female and one male.

This clonotype showed up just once. Its specific antigen is unknown. Base qualities are not provided; no much larger clone lies one nucleotide away. A lone read is weak support. Sequencing was carried out with an Illumina NovaSeq 6000. cDNA libraries for TCRalpha and TCRbeta were prepared by 5'RACE using constant-segment primers, with sample barcodes and unique molecular identifiers added. Trizol reagent was used to extract RNA from every sample. Library amplification was performed in two PCR steps, and a second sample barcode and Illumina TruSeq adapters were introduced in the second step. Sequencing of libraries was performed on an Illumina NovaSeq with 2 x 150 bp paired-end reads. For the original study's pipeline: Demultiplexing of reads and collapsing into UMI-guided consensus sequences were performed with migec v1.2.7. With mixcr v2.1.11, UMI consensuses were aligned to TRA and TRB V and J templates and assembled into clonotypes. A clonotype was counted as expanded or contracted only when both edgeR and NoisET called the clonotype significant, with the noise models trained on biological replicates. For edgeR calls, the thresholds were a false discovery rate-adjusted p below 0.01 and a log2 fold-change of 1. As an exploratory analysis of dynamics, max-normalized trajectories of the 1000 most abundant clonotypes were examined with PCA combined with hierarchical clustering. Separately sequenced CD4+ and CD8+ repertoires were used to assign the CD4 or CD8 phenotype of responding clones. TCRdb cleaned the public reads at Q25 with fastp, built clones with MiXCR and kept in-frame beta chains. Every distinct CDR3 protein forms one entry, paired with its most common genes and DNA. These V and J calls derive from TCRdb rather than the authors' analysis. This sample is represented by about 200,000 distinct CDR3 sequences; around 8.8% of them were singletons. The ten largest clones take up 3.5% of the sample.

General conclusions and limits of the study: The study included only two mild cases, and larger cohorts that include severe cases with pre-infection samples were judged to be necessary. Some responding clones were found in pre-infection memory, which suggests that pre-existing cross-reactive memory T cells took part in the SARS-CoV-2 response. Balanced CD4/CD8 phenotypes were observed for clones contracting from day 15 to 85, whereas a bias towards CD4+ was observed for a second wave of clones expanding from day 15 to 37. SARS-CoV-2 specificity was not confirmed for the second-wave clones peaking on day 37. Contracting CD4+ clones appeared mostly in the CM and EM memory subsets, whereas CD8+ clones were enriched in EMRA.

Ficoll-Paque density gradient centrifugation was the method used to isolate PBMCs. The sample taken for sequencing was PBMCs or a T cell subset sorted from them (not recorded which). This receptor was obtained from a man between 18 and 35 years old who had mild COVID-19 (a few samples of this study predate the infection). The sample titles of this study are shuffled in the database, so cell type and time point are left out; the donor was told from shared clones.

The DNA sequence is as follows: TGTGCCAGCAGCCAAGCACTAGCGGTGCCCTACAATGAGCAGTTCTTC. Translated, it reads CASSQALAVPYNEQFF. The chain links TRBV4-2 with TRBJ2-1, with TRBD2 identical over 8 junction bases. The CDR3 has 16 amino acids, counting the end cysteine and phenylalanine. Just CDR3 DNA is preserved here, 48 bases in frame from base 1. The junction shows trimming of 1 base on V and 2 bases on J, and the gene matches do not reach 4 bases of it. Per the germline V gene, LGHNA is the CDR1 and YNFKEQ is the CDR2.